This T cell receptor beta chain was found in a study of regulatory T cells in long-lasting Graves disease. Study in general: For under 3 months, newly diagnosed Graves' patients had been taking antithyroid drugs.

CDR3-region Arm-PCR and iRepertoire HTBI primers produced the TCR beta libraries. TCRdb redid the calling of the multiplex PCR reads with MiXCR, one entry per CDR3 protein. The sample holds over 500,000 distinct CDR3 sequences; around 17% are singletons and the top ten take 15% to 20%. Study-level findings and limits: It was in persistent disease that TRBV28, TRBJ1-2 and TRBJ2-5 were favored.

Trimming took 6 bases from V and 1 from J, leaving 9 bases between them. The CDR3 is 12 residues long. Germline CDR1 is SQVTM and CDR2 is ANQGSEA. Stated time point: newly diagnosed GD, antithyroid drugs for less than 3 months. RNA extracted from PBMCs served as the sequencing template. Concerning this clonotype itself: Its target is unknown.

The same sample was also studied in work on T cells in Graves' hyperthyroidism and ophthalmopathy.

The specimen comprised peripheral blood mononuclear cells (PBMCs), sampled at new diagnosis, from a patient treated with antithyroid drugs. The V gene is TRBV29-1, the J gene TRBJ2-5; maybe TRBD1 (6 bases). The source is a woman under 40 with Graves disease. The CDR3 sequence: CSVRQVQETQYF. The CDR3 region has the DNA TGCAGCGTACGACAGGTCCAAGAGACCCAGTACTTC.